The 28 T cell receptor beta chains presented below share a single source sample, sequenced in a study of cytomegalovirus exposure and HLA in healthy donors. The study ran its PCR with 60 Vbeta and 13 Jbeta primers. The assay was immunoSEQ multiplex PCR, and TCRdb's table has in-frame clones only and misses some. Found here are more than 100,000 clones, less than 80% of them singletons; the top ten hold around 1.8%. The sequenced sample was PBMCs. These TCRs come from a female donor in good health and CMV-seropositive.

The gene calls are TRBV6-1 and TRBJ2-7; no firm D call. This CDR3 is built from 11 residues. The ends were cut back, 3 bases at V and 5 bases at J, with 5 bases in the middle. Germline CDR1 MNHNS, CDR2 SASEGT. The CDR3 loop reads CASSESNEQYF. As DNA, the CDR3 is TGTGCCAGCAGTGAGAGTAACGAGCAGTACTTC.

The chain employs TRBV2 and TRBJ2-5; possibly TRBD2 for D (5 bases). CDR3 size: 12 residues. Germline CDR1 reads SNHLY; CDR2 reads FYNNEI. The V end was cut by 8 bases, the J end by 0 bases, with 7 bases between. CDR3 residues: CASARDQETQYF. The CDR3 coding sequence is TGTGCCAGCGCGAGGGACCAAGAGACCCAGTACTTC.

The rearrangement uses TRBV19 and TRBJ1-1, with 8 bases matching TRBD1. From germline, CDR1 is LNHDA and CDR2 SQIVND (reference sequence). V shed 7 bases and J 0 bases; nucleotides not matched to a gene: 7. This CDR3 comprises 15 residues. This CDR3 is CASTPRTGLNTEAFF. CDR3 DNA sequence: TGTGCCAGTACCCCACGGACAGGGCTGAACACTGAAGCTTTCTTT.

The genes are TRBV5-1 and TRBJ2-2; 16 bases map to TRBD2. The CDR3 spans 22 residues. Germline V gene lookup returns CDR1 SGHRS and CDR2 YFSETQ. V lost 0 bases to trimming and J lost 0 bases; unmatched junction nucleotides: 11. CDR3 loop: CASSLAERGLAGGFANTGELFF. As DNA, the CDR3 is TGCGCCAGCAGCTTGGCGGAGAGGGGACTAGCGGGAGGGTTCGCGAACACCGGGGAGCTGTTTTTT.

This chain links TRBV6-5 with TRBJ1-2, with D uncertain. The V end lost 2 bases, the J end lost 4 bases, and 8 bases lay between the germline ends. The CDR3 has 13 residues. Germline assignment: CDR1 MNHEY and CDR2 SVGAGI. The CDR3 DNA sequence: TGTGCCAGCAGTTACGATGACTTCTATGGCTACACCTTC. Translation gives CASSYDDFYGYTF.

Details on this clone: Within the sample, other DNA sequences also encode this same CDR3. The chain recombines TRBV18 with TRBJ2-5; 7 nucleotides line up with TRBD1. In germline, CDR1 is KGHSH, CDR2 LQKENI. With V trimmed by 3 bases and J by 2 bases, 0 bases remained unmatched. The CDR3 has 13 residues. CDR3 coding DNA: TGTGCCAGCTCACCGGGACAGCAAGAGACCCAGTACTTC. This encodes CASSPGQQETQYF. Full variable domain (outside the CDR3, taken from reference TRBV18 and TRBJ2-5): NAGVMQNPRHLVRRRGQEARLRCSPMKGHSHVYWYRQLPEEGLKFMVYLQKENIIDESGMPKERFSAEFPKEGPSILRIQQVVRGDSAAYFCASSPGQQETQYFGPGTRLLVL.

The chain employs TRBV19 and TRBJ1-3; the D gene is possibly TRBD1 (6 bases). Deletions cut 6 bases from V and 0 bases from J, with 18 bases between. This CDR3 has 17 residues. Germline CDR1 LNHDA, CDR2 SQIVND (reference sequence). CDR3 region: CASSLTRTASSGNTIYF. Here the CDR3 DNA reads TGTGCCAGTAGCCTAACCAGGACAGCTTCCTCTGGAAACACCATATATTTT.

The chain combines TRBV18 with TRBJ2-1; 9 bases line up with TRBD1. CDR3 length: 15 amino acids. From germline, CDR1 is KGHSH and CDR2 LQKENI. J was trimmed by 0 bases and V by 3 bases; bases with no gene match: 0. Here the CDR3 DNA reads TGTGCCAGCTCACCGGGACAGGGCTCCTACAATGAGCAGTTCTTC. Residues: CASSPGQGSYNEQFF.

CDR3 bases: TGTGCCAGCAAGAGACTGAGCACTGAAGCTTTCTTT. Translated: CASKRLSTEAFF. The V and J genes are TRBV5-4 and TRBJ1-1; D uncertain. The CDR3 length is 12 residues. Germline CDR1 is SGHNT and CDR2 is YYREEE (reference sequence). Trimming stripped 6 bases from V and 4 bases from J, with 10 bases between.

The V gene is TRBV30, the J gene TRBJ1-5; D call uncertain. The CDR3 has 17 amino acids. Trimming cost V 2 bases and J 0 bases, with 17 bases left between them. Germline loops: CDR1 GTSNPN, CDR2 SVGIG (reference sequence). The CDR3 reads CAWSRTALGYSNQPQHF. In nucleotides, the CDR3 is TGTGCCTGGAGTCGTACAGCTCTTGGATATAGCAATCAGCCCCAGCATTTT.

The gene calls are TRBV20-1 and TRBJ1-4; 7 nucleotides line up with TRBD1. The germline CDR1 and CDR2 sequences are DFQATT and SNEGSKA (reference sequence). V dropped 3 bases and J dropped 13; count of bases not matched to a gene: 5. The CDR3 totals 11 residues. The CDR3 is CSASEGARLFF. DNA for the CDR3: TGCAGTGCTAGTGAGGGGGCGAGACTGTTTTTT.

This chain connects TRBV7-9 to TRBJ2-7; D might be TRBD1 (5 bases). There are 11 residues in the CDR3. Trimming shortened V by 8 bases and J by 7 bases, and 12 bases separated the two germline ends. CDR1 and CDR2 (germline): SEHNR, FQNEAQ (reference sequence). In DNA form, the CDR3 reads TGTGCCAGCGTGTGGGCAGGGGAGCAGTACTTC. Its protein product is CASVWAGEQYF.

This chain uses TRBV11-2 with TRBJ2-1; possibly TRBD2 for D (5 bases). CDR1 is SGHAT, CDR2 FQNNGV, per germline. With 0 bases removed from V and 3 bases from J, the gap between germline ends came to 6 bases. The CDR3 sequence is 14 residues long. The CDR3 reads CASSLEGLYNEQFF. CDR3 DNA: TGTGCCAGCAGCTTAGAAGGACTCTACAATGAGCAGTTCTTC.

The rearrangement joins TRBV5-6 to TRBJ2-5; 7 nucleotides align to TRBD2. CDR1 and CDR2 from the germline V gene are SGHDT and YYEEEE. This CDR3 is 13 amino acids long. Germline trimming cut 1 base from V and 5 bases from J; bases unmatched to any gene: 2. The CDR3 bases are TGTGCCAGCAGCTTGCCCGGGAGGGAGACCCAGTACTTC. Protein sequence: CASSLPGRETQYF.

The V gene is TRBV6-5, the J gene TRBJ2-3; 8 nucleotides agree with TRBD2. V lost 1 base to trimming and J lost 0 bases; unmatched junction nucleotides: 3. The CDR3 has 16 residues. The germline V gene encodes CDR1 MNHEY and CDR2 SVGAGI. This CDR3 is CASSYFPSGSTDTQYF. The CDR3 region has the DNA TGTGCCAGCAGTTACTTCCCTAGCGGGAGCACAGATACGCAGTATTTT.

The chain links TRBV5-1 to TRBJ2-5; 7 bases agree with TRBD2. Germline V gene sequence: CDR1 SGHRS, CDR2 YFSETQ. The CDR3 contains 14 residues. After removal of 1 base from V and 4 bases from J, the junction contained 4 bases not matched to a gene. The CDR3 coding sequence is TGCGCCAGCAGCTTGCCTAGCGGTAGAGAGACCCAGTACTTC. Translation gives CASSLPSGRETQYF.

The chain links TRBV7-9 to TRBJ1-2; 8 nucleotides match TRBD1. Germline loops: CDR1 SEHNR, CDR2 FQNEAQ (reference sequence). The CDR3 length is 16 residues. J lost 6 bases, V lost 2 bases, and 11 bases had no gene match. Written as DNA, the CDR3 is TGTGCCAGCAGCTTATCGGGCGACAGGGGCACAGATGGCTACACCTTC. Residues: CASSLSGDRGTDGYTF.

The V call is TRBV29-1, the J call TRBJ1-5; 9 nucleotides match TRBD1. The CDR3 contains 14 residues. Trimming cost V 6 bases and J 7 bases; bases outside gene matches: 10. The germline CDR1 and CDR2 sequences are SQVTM and ANQGSEA. CDR3 residues: CSVGDGTGFQPQHF. The CDR3 region has the DNA TGCAGCGTAGGTGACGGGACAGGGTTCCAGCCCCAGCATTTT.

Only a few counts were recorded for this clone. One junction end does not reproduce the germline sequence, and a read error may be involved. The CDR3 sequence is CAISESLTRYGYTF. For the CDR3, the DNA is TGTGCCATCAGCGAGTCCCTGACTCGGTATGGCTACACCTTC. This rearrangement joins TRBV10-3 to TRBJ1-2; D not resolved. This CDR3 comprises 14 residues. CDR1 and CDR2 (germline): ENHRY, SYGVKD.

CDR3 bases: TGTGCCAGCAGTAGCGGGGTTTTGCAGGACGAGCAGTACTTC. This codes for CASSSGVLQDEQYF. This rearrangement joins TRBV6-1 to TRBJ2-7, with 7 bases matching TRBD2. V shed 5 bases, J shed 5 bases, and the junction held 9 bases outside the gene matches. Germline CDR1 and CDR2: MNHNS and SASEGT. The CDR3 runs 14 residues.

This clone was counted a few times. This CDR3 is CASRNRGEAFF. The CDR3 DNA follows: TGTGCCAGTAGAAACCGAGGGGAAGCTTTCTTT. The V and J genes are TRBV19 and TRBJ1-1; D gene unclear. This CDR3 spans 11 amino acids. Germline values: CDR1 LNHDA, CDR2 SQIVND (reference sequence). V lost 6 bases to trimming and J lost 8 bases, with 10 bases between them.

The J gene is TRBJ2-2, the V gene TRBV19; no firm D call. CDR3 length equals 12 residues. Germline CDR1 and CDR2: LNHDA and SQIVND (reference sequence). V gave up 6 bases and J gave up 8 bases, with 10 bases separating them. The CDR3 region is CASSPGRGELFF. The CDR3 DNA reads TGTGCCAGTAGCCCGGGTAGGGGGGAGCTGTTTTTT.

Only a few counts were recorded for this clone. V is TRBV4-2 and J is TRBJ2-7, with 7 bases fitting TRBD1. CDR1 is LGHNA and CDR2 is YNFKEQ in the germline V gene. CDR3 length: 14 amino acids. J was trimmed by 6 bases and V by 3 bases; bases with no gene match: 8. The CDR3 coding sequence is TGTGCCAGCAGCCATGATTACCACAGGGGCGAGCAGTACTTC. Its translation is CASSHDYHRGEQYF.

The chain links TRBV23-1 to TRBJ2-5; 9 nucleotides match TRBD1. TRBV23-1 is an ORF; its function is uncertain. The CDR3 totals 15 residues. V was clipped by 4 bases and J by 5 bases; unmatched bases: 8. In DNA, the CDR3 is TGCGCCAGCAGTCGTGGACAGGGGAGTTTGGAGACCCAGTACTTC. This gives the protein CASSRGQGSLETQYF.

The chain has TRBV14 and TRBJ2-7; D gene uncertain. Germline assignment: CDR1 SGHDN and CDR2 FVKESK. Trimming removed 0 bases from V and 3 bases from J, with 9 bases in between. This CDR3 has 14 residues. The DNA for the CDR3 is TGTGCCAGCAGCCAAGACCCGGTCGGCTACGAGCAGTACTTC. This gives the protein CASSQDPVGYEQYF. The whole variable domain, remainder taken from reference TRBV14 and TRBJ2-7, is EAGVTQFPSHSVIEKGQTVTLRCDPISGHDNLYWYRRVMGKEIKFLLHFVKESKQDESGMPNNRFLAERTGGTYSTLKVQPAELEDSGVYFCASSQDPVGYEQYFGPGTRLTVT.

This clone has only a few counts. The gene calls are TRBV4-1 and TRBJ2-7; 8 nucleotides match TRBD2. The CDR3 totals 16 residues. CDR1 MGHRA and CDR2 YSYEKL come from the germline V gene. V shed 0 bases and J 2 bases; nucleotides not matched to a gene: 6. CDR3 DNA sequence: TGCGCCAGCAGCCAAGATGGGACGCGGGGGGCCTACGAGCAGTACTTC. Translating gives CASSQDGTRGAYEQYF.

This clone was seen a handful of times. The rearrangement uses TRBV19 and TRBJ2-1; TRBD2 agrees at 7 bases. Germline CDR1 LNHDA, CDR2 SQIVND (reference sequence). J lost 4 bases, V lost 0 bases, and 9 bases had no gene match. The length of the CDR3 is 17 residues. The CDR3 here is CASSIEGPSGAYNEQFF. DNA for the CDR3: TGTGCCAGTAGTATAGAAGGCCCTAGCGGAGCATACAATGAGCAGTTCTTC.

This rearrangement joins TRBV6-1 to TRBJ2-5; perhaps TRBD2 as D (5 bases). The CDR3 runs 14 residues. Germline lookup yields CDR1 MNHNS and CDR2 SASEGT. Trimming stripped 10 bases from V and 1 base from J, with 16 bases between. The CDR3, as DNA: TGTGCCATCGGAGGTTACAGAAGCCAAGAGACCCAGTACTTC. Amino acid sequence: CAIGGYRSQETQYF.